This T cell receptor beta chain is from a study of T cell responses to AZD1222 COVID-19 vaccine. Note on this clone: The antigen remains undetermined.

The assay was immunoSEQ multiplex PCR, and TCRdb's table has in-frame clones only and misses some. In the table there are around 150,000 clones, under 95% of which are singletons. The CDR3 has 14 residues. Germline lookup yields CDR1 SGHAT and CDR2 FQNNGV. V shed 5 bases and J 5 bases; nucleotides not matched to a gene: 5. Points from the study as a whole: Donors were mostly white British, more females; clonal diversity possibly underestimated. Nearly half of the spike-specific TCRs reportedly recognize variant regions that carry no mutations.

This TCR was recovered from an adult who received the AZD1222 COVID-19 vaccine. The sample here was peripheral blood, taken 28 days after the second AZD1222 dose. This rearrangement joins TRBV11-2 to TRBJ2-1, with 8 bases matching TRBD1. CDR3 protein: CASSQGQAHNEQFF. The DNA for the CDR3 is TGTGCCAGCAGCCAGGGACAGGCCCACAATGAGCAGTTCTTC. Drawing the rest from reference TRBV11-2 and TRBJ2-1, the complete variable domain is EAGVAQSPRYKIIEKRQSVAFWCNPISGHATLYWYQQILGQGPKLLIQFQNNGVVDDSQLPKDRFSAERLKGVDSTLKIQPAKLEDSAVYLCASSQGQAHNEQFFGPGTRLTVL.